This T cell receptor beta chain is drawn from a study of T cells in Graves' hyperthyroidism and ophthalmopathy. What was amplified from RNA transcripts were TCR beta CDR3 regions. TCR CDR3 underwent first-round RT-PCR with the HTBI primer set. TCRdb called the multiplex PCR reads again in MiXCR, with one record for every CDR3 protein. Of hundreds of thousands of distinct CDR3 sequences detected, approximately 40% appear once; the ten largest clones hold around 9.3%. The study, taken as a whole, reports: Ophthalmopathy was distinguished from stable hyperthyroidism by 13 V-J signatures.

There are a few counts of this clonotype. Its specificity is not known. Material: blood. This clonotype originated in a man between 18 and 35 years old with Graves' hyperthyroidism.

The CDR3 DNA is TGTGCCAGCGGTCCAGGAACTCTGAACACTGAAGCTTTCTTT. Amino acids: CASGPGTLNTEAFF. This chain connects TRBV2 to TRBJ1-1; D remains unclear. This CDR3 contains 14 residues. Germline V lookup: CDR1 SNHLY, CDR2 FYNNEI. Trimming shortened V by 8 bases and J by 0 bases, and 13 bases separated the two germline ends.